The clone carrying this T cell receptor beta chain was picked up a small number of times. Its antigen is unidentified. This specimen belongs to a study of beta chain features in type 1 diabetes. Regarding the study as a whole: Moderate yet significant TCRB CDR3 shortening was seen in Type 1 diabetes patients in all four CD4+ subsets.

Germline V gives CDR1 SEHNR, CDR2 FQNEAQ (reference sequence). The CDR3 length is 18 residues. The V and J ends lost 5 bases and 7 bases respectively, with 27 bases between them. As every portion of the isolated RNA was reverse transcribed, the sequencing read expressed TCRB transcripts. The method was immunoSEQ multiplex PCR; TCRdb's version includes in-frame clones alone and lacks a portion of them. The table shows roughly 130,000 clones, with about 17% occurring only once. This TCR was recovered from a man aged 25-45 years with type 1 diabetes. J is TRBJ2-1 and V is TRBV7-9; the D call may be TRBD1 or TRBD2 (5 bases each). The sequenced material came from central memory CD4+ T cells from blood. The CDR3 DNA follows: TGTGCCAGCAGCCCCCGAGGGTCGGGACGTGAGACCGGGAATGAGCAGTTCTTC. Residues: CASSPRGSGRETGNEQFF.